What follows are 26 T cell receptor beta chains derived from one specimen sequenced in a study of PD-L1 blockade in urothelial cancer. Repertoires were generated with immunoSEQ multiplex PCR, while TCRdb's copy carries only in-frame clones and drops some. The table records more than 75,000 clones, over 90% of them present only once. The sequenced sample was PBMCs, obtained around atezolizumab (anti-PD-L1) treatment. The receptors stem from a man in his 60s with urothelial cancer.

The sample holds one count of this clone. The chain uses TRBV30 and TRBJ2-7; 8 bases agree with TRBD1. Trimming at V came to 0 bases and at J to 5 bases, leaving 3 bases not matched to a gene. Germline CDR1 GTSNPN, CDR2 SVGIG (reference sequence). CDR3 length equals 13 residues. Here the CDR3 reads CAWSVQGADEQYF. The CDR3 nucleotides are TGTGCCTGGAGTGTGCAGGGGGCAGACGAGCAGTACTTC.

The chain employs TRBV7-3 and TRBJ2-5, with a weak D call TRBD2 (5 bases). Trimming left V 1 base short and J 6 bases short, with 12 bases between. Germline V gene data show CDR1 as SGHTA and CDR2 as FQGTGA. The CDR3 totals 14 residues. For the CDR3, the DNA is TGTGCCAGCAGCTTAATTGGTGACGGGAAGACCCAGTACTTC. It yields the protein CASSLIGDGKTQYF.

This sequence joins TRBV9 and TRBJ1-6, with 7 bases aligning to TRBD1. Trimming cost V 5 bases and J 5 bases; bases outside gene matches: 4. CDR1 is SGDLS and CDR2 is YYNGEE in the germline V gene. The CDR3 runs 14 residues. CDR3 sequence reads: CASSTGQNNSPLHF. Written as DNA, the CDR3 is TGTGCCAGCAGTACGGGACAGAATAATTCACCCCTCCACTTT.

This rearrangement joins TRBV7-9 to TRBJ2-5; 12 bases are shared with TRBD2. CDR1 is SEHNR and CDR2 is FQNEAQ in the germline V gene (reference sequence). With V trimmed by 5 bases and J by 5 bases, 18 bases remained unmatched. The CDR3 consists of 19 residues. CDR3 DNA sequence: TGTGCCAGCAGCCCCAAGGTCGCTAGCGGGAGGGGGCTTGGTGAGACCCAGTACTTC. It specifies CASSPKVASGRGLGETQYF.

This chain connects TRBV7-9 to TRBJ1-4; 9 bases match TRBD1. The V gene end was trimmed by 2 bases and the J gene end by 7 bases; junction bases not matched to a gene: 2. Germline CDR1 and CDR2: SEHNR and FQNEAQ (reference sequence). The CDR3 length is 14 residues. CDR3 residues: CASSLRTGVEKLFF. The DNA of the CDR3 is TGTGCCAGCAGCTTAAGGACAGGGGTTGAAAAACTGTTTTTT.

This clone was observed a single time. The rearrangement uses TRBV4-3 and TRBJ2-7, with a weak D call TRBD2 (6 bases). From germline, CDR1 is LGHNA and CDR2 YSLEER. The CDR3 totals 15 residues. Trimming stripped 5 bases from V and 2 bases from J, with 16 bases between. The CDR3 loop is CASSGGIAVTYEQYF. CDR3 nucleotide sequence: TGCGCCAGCAGCGGGGGAATAGCGGTTACCTACGAGCAGTACTTC.

This rearrangement joins TRBV9 to TRBJ2-5; 12 bases are shared with TRBD2. The germline V gene encodes CDR1 SGDLS and CDR2 YYNGEE. J lost 5 bases, V lost 4 bases, and 6 bases had no gene match. CDR3 length: 15 amino acids. CDR3 coding DNA: TGTGCCAGCAGCCTCCTAGCGGGAGGGAGGGAGACCCAGTACTTC. This sequence encodes CASSLLAGGRETQYF.

The J gene is TRBJ1-1, the V gene TRBV10-3, with D perhaps TRBD1 (5 bases). Germline-derived CDR1 and CDR2 are ENHRY and SYGVKD. The CDR3 contains 14 residues. Trimming stripped 3 bases from V and 3 bases from J, with 11 bases between. DNA of the CDR3: TGTGCCATCAGTGACGGGGGGTTTCACACTGAAGCTTTCTTT. Protein product: CAISDGGFHTEAFF.

The V and J genes are TRBV6-5 and TRBJ1-6; 8 bases align to TRBD1. Trimming at V came to 2 bases and at J to 9 bases, leaving 6 bases not matched to a gene. Germline lookup yields CDR1 MNHEY and CDR2 SVGAGI. The CDR3 is 15 residues long. The CDR3 sequence is CASSYQDRDRSPLHF. CDR3 in DNA: TGTGCCAGCAGTTACCAGGACAGGGATCGTTCACCCCTCCACTTT.

This rearrangement joins TRBV6-1 to TRBJ1-2; 7 bases agree with TRBD1. The CDR3 loop spans 14 amino acids. The trim removed 6 bases at V and 7 bases at J, leaving 11 bases unmatched. Germline loops: CDR1 MNHNS, CDR2 SASEGT. The CDR3 DNA sequence: TGTGCCAGCAGACCGGGACAGTTAATTCTTGGCTACACCTTC. Protein: CASRPGQLILGYTF.

The V call is TRBV2, the J call TRBJ2-3; D is perhaps TRBD2 (6 bases). The CDR3 sequence is 13 residues long. Per germline, CDR1 SNHLY and CDR2 FYNNEI. CDR3 loop: CALRRGRTDTQYF. The CDR3 nucleotides read TGTGCTTTACGGCGGGGACGCACAGATACGCAGTATTTT.

This clone was recorded only once. The chain combines TRBV7-3 with TRBJ1-2; 7 nucleotides agree with TRBD1. Germline lookup yields CDR1 SGHTA and CDR2 FQGTGA. This CDR3 has 14 residues. J gave up 4 bases and V 5 bases, and 7 bases lay outside the gene matches. The CDR3 nucleotides are TGTGCCAGCAGCCCAGGGGGGTTGGGCTATGGCTACACCTTC. Protein product: CASSPGGLGYGYTF. Full variable domain (rest looked up from reference TRBV7-3 and TRBJ1-2): GAGVSQTPSNKVTEKGKYVELRCDPISGHTALYWYRQSLGQGPEFLIYFQGTGAADDSGLPNDRFFAVRPEGSVSTLKIQRTERGDSAVYLCASSPGGLGYGYTFGSGTRLTVV.

The CDR3 DNA reads TGTGCCAGCAGCTTTGACAGGCCACCTAATTCACCCCTCCACTTT. Translation: CASSFDRPPNSPLHF. The rearrangement joins TRBV7-3 to TRBJ1-6; D possibly corresponds to TRBD1 (6 bases). CDR3 size: 15 residues. Germline CDR1 reads SGHTA; CDR2 reads FQGTGA. The V end was cut by 3 bases, the J end by 6 bases, with 12 bases between.

The rearrangement links TRBV7-3 to TRBJ1-1; 8 positions match TRBD1. The CDR3 length is 15 residues. CDR1 and CDR2 (germline): SGHTA, FQGTGA. V lost 4 bases to trimming and J lost 8 bases; unmatched junction nucleotides: 12. The CDR3 region has the DNA TGTGCCAGCAGCTCCTCCACAGGGGGTTGGAGGGAAGCTTTCTTT. Translation gives CASSSSTGGWREAFF.

The CDR3 loop is CASSLDRNYEQYF. CDR3 coding DNA: TGTGCCAGCAGCTTGGACAGGAACTACGAGCAGTACTTC. The chain uses TRBV5-5 and TRBJ2-7, with D maybe TRBD1 (5 bases). This CDR3 is built from 13 residues. The ends were cut back, 0 bases at V and 3 bases at J, with 7 bases in the middle. Germline lookup yields CDR1 SGHKS and CDR2 YYEKEE (reference sequence).

This chain's CDR3 is CASGEGQGADNSPLHF. The CDR3 bases are TGCGCCAGCGGGGAGGGACAGGGGGCGGATAATTCACCCCTCCACTTT. The rearrangement uses TRBV10-2 and TRBJ1-6, with 12 bases identical to TRBD1. The CDR3 has 16 residues. J gave up 5 bases and V 8 bases, and 7 bases lay outside the gene matches. From germline, CDR1 is WSHSY and CDR2 SAAADI.

The chain couples TRBV5-1 to TRBJ2-3; TRBD2 is a possible D gene (5 bases). In germline, CDR1 is SGHRS, CDR2 YFSETQ. The ends were cut back, 6 bases at V and 0 bases at J, with 11 bases in the middle. The CDR3 has 14 residues. The CDR3 spells CASKDWKSTDTQYF. The CDR3 DNA reads TGCGCCAGCAAGGACTGGAAGAGCACAGATACGCAGTATTTT. The full variable domain, in which reference TRBV5-1 and TRBJ2-3 provide the parts outside the CDR3, is KAGVTQTPRYLIKTRGQQVTLSCSPISGHRSVSWYQQTPGQGLQFLFEYFSETQRNKGNFPGRFSGRQFSNSRSEMNVSTLELGDSALYLCASKDWKSTDTQYFGPGTRLTVL.

V and J are TRBV9 and TRBJ2-2, with 14 bases aligning to TRBD2. Germline-derived CDR1 and CDR2 are SGDLS and YYNGEE. Unmatched junction bases numbered 9, after V lost 4 bases and J lost 7 bases. The CDR3 runs 17 residues. The CDR3 sequence is CASSSGLAGGGFGELFF. In DNA form, the CDR3 reads TGTGCCAGCAGCTCAGGACTAGCGGGGGGCGGGTTCGGGGAGCTGTTTTTT.

The chain joins TRBV18 to TRBJ2-1; a weak D match, TRBD1 (6 bases). V lost 3 bases and J 5 bases, leaving 8 bases between the germline ends. CDR3 length: 13 residues. From germline, CDR1 is KGHSH and CDR2 LQKENI. The DNA for the CDR3 is TGTGCCAGCTCACCGGACAGAAACAATGAGCAGTTCTTC. Residues: CASSPDRNNEQFF.

A few counts support this clone. V usage is TRBV5-1 and J usage is TRBJ2-2, with TRBD1 as a possible D gene (6 bases). The CDR3 runs 16 residues. V was pared by 1 base and J by 0 bases, with 10 bases between. CDR1 SGHRS and CDR2 YFSETQ come from the germline V gene. The CDR3 DNA sequence: TGCGCCAGCAGCTTGCCAGCAGGGGCGAACACCGGGGAGCTGTTTTTT. It encodes CASSLPAGANTGELFF.

The genes are TRBV7-2 and TRBJ2-4; D is possibly TRBD2 (7 bases). Germline CDR1 is SGHTA and CDR2 is FQGNSA. The CDR3 is 19 residues long. The V and J ends lost 1 base and 0 bases respectively, with 19 bases between them. The CDR3 DNA reads TGTGCCAGCAGCTTAGGGGGGCCTAGCGGAAGACTAGCCAAAAACATTCAGTACTTC. This encodes CASSLGGPSGRLAKNIQYF.

V and J are TRBV7-9 and TRBJ1-2, with 9 positions matching TRBD1. V was pared by 4 bases and J by 7 bases, with 13 bases of the junction left unmatched. This CDR3 region has 16 residues. Germline values: CDR1 SEHNR, CDR2 FQNEAQ (reference sequence). The CDR3: CASSSPGQGTGVGYTF. The CDR3, as DNA: TGTGCCAGCAGCTCTCCGGGACAGGGAACGGGGGTTGGCTACACCTTC.

The chain is built from TRBV6-5 and TRBJ1-4, with D possibly matching TRBD1 (5 bases). CDR3 size: 16 residues. V dropped 2 bases and J dropped 8 bases, with 18 bases sitting between them. CDR1 is MNHEY, CDR2 SVGAGI, per germline. CDR3 sequence: CASSYVQAGGGEKLFF. The CDR3 DNA reads as TGTGCCAGCAGTTACGTACAGGCCGGGGGAGGAGAAAAACTGTTTTTT.

V is TRBV2 and J is TRBJ1-1; perhaps TRBD1 as D (5 bases). Trimming took off 6 bases at V and 6 bases at J, with 14 bases between the two ends. CDR1 is SNHLY and CDR2 is FYNNEI in the germline V gene. This CDR3 has 13 amino acids. The CDR3 here is CASRGEGGAEAFF. In DNA form, the CDR3 reads TGTGCCAGCAGGGGGGAGGGTGGGGCTGAAGCTTTCTTT.

The chain recombines TRBV11-2 with TRBJ2-7, with D possibly TRBD2 on 5 matching bases. Germline-derived CDR1 and CDR2 are SGHAT and FQNNGV. V was clipped by 2 bases and J by 4 bases, with 9 bases between them. This CDR3 is 13 amino acids long. The CDR3 sequence is CASSLPRGYEQYF. The DNA of the CDR3 is TGTGCCAGCAGCTTACCTAGAGGGTACGAGCAGTACTTC.

As for this clone: At one end, the junction sequence differs from germline, possibly due to a read error. The chain has TRBV15 and TRBJ2-7; tentatively, D is TRBD1 (6 bases). There are 13 residues in the CDR3. Germline CDR1 LNHNV, CDR2 YYDKDF (reference sequence). The CDR3 reads CATSRDDVGQTSF. The CDR3, as DNA: TGTGCCACCAGCAGAGATGATGTAGGACAGACCAGCTTC.